The 10 T cell receptor beta chains reported below all come from one sample, sequenced in a study of shared clonotypes between healthy human individuals. Sequencing used immunoSEQ multiplex PCR; TCRdb keeps in-frame clones, though not all of them. The data hold 500,000 to 550,000 clones, with about 96% observed a single time. The source material was naive CD4+ T cells sorted from blood. Subset denoted: CD45RA+ positively selected. The receptors here all came from a woman in her twenties or thirties in good health.

Turning to this clone: The same CDR3 is also encoded by other DNA sequences in this sample. The rearrangement links TRBV11-3 to TRBJ2-2, with 8 positions matching TRBD1. The CDR3 runs 15 residues. CDR1 and CDR2 from the germline V gene are SGHNT and YENEEA. The V and J ends lost 5 bases and 2 bases, in that order; junction bases with no gene match: 4. The CDR3 nucleotides read TGTGCCAGCAGCCCCGGACAGGGTAACACCGGGGAGCTGTTTTTT. This translates into CASSPGQGNTGELFF.

This clone was detected once. DNA for the CDR3: TGTGCCAGCAGCTTAGGATCGGGGGCCCTCTACGAGCAGTACTTC. It codes for CASSLGSGALYEQYF. The genes are TRBV7-2 and TRBJ2-7; D might be TRBD1 or TRBD2, each matching 6 bases. With 1 base removed from V and 3 bases from J, the gap between germline ends came to 13 bases. CDR1 and CDR2 from the germline V gene are SGHTA and FQGNSA. The CDR3 has 15 amino acids.

This chain links TRBV28 with TRBJ1-6; D remains unclear. Germline loops: CDR1 MDHEN, CDR2 SYDVKM. V dropped 4 bases and J dropped 3 bases, with 13 bases sitting between them. The CDR3 spans 16 residues. CDR3 in DNA: TGTGCCAGCAGTTGGCAGGAAACGAGCTATAATTCACCCCTCCACTTT. Translating gives CASSWQETSYNSPLHF. Complete variable domain (other parts from reference TRBV28 and TRBJ1-6): DVKVTQSSRYLVKRTGEKVFLECVQDMDHENMFWYRQDPGLGLRLIYFSYDVKMKEKGDIPEGYSVSREKKERFSLILESASTNQTSMYLCASSWQETSYNSPLHFGNGTRLTVT.

The V gene is TRBV28, the J gene TRBJ2-7, with D possibly TRBD1 on 6 matching bases. Trimming removed 1 base from V and 2 bases from J, with 12 bases in between. The CDR3 length is 15 residues. Germline assignment: CDR1 MDHEN and CDR2 SYDVKM. The CDR3 region has the DNA TGTGCCAGCAGTTTATTGGGGGCGAAAACCTACGAGCAGTACTTC. It specifies CASSLLGAKTYEQYF.

The V and J genes are TRBV28 and TRBJ1-3; D is ambiguous. The CDR3 totals 17 residues. V was clipped by 3 bases and J by 3 bases, with 18 bases between them. CDR1 and CDR2 from the germline V gene are MDHEN and SYDVKM. CDR3 loop: CASSLVGFSQFGNTIYF. Written as DNA, the CDR3 is TGTGCCAGCAGTTTGGTGGGATTCTCTCAGTTTGGAAACACCATATATTTT.

The chain couples TRBV5-1 to TRBJ2-5; the match to TRBD2 covers 7 bases. The J call may be in error: the DNA end matches TRBJ2-7 better. This CDR3 is built from 15 residues. Germline V gene lookup returns CDR1 SGHRS and CDR2 YFSETQ. In DNA, the CDR3 is TGCGCCAGCAGCTTCGGGCTAGCGGCGACCTACGAGCAGTACTTC. This translates into CASSFGLAATYEQYF.

This clone was recorded once. V usage is TRBV27 and J usage is TRBJ2-1; maybe TRBD2 (5 bases). The length of the CDR3 is 14 residues. In germline, CDR1 is MNHEY, CDR2 SMNVEV (reference sequence). The germline V and J ends were trimmed by 2 bases and 3 bases, with 8 bases remaining between them. CDR3 sequence: CASSLGRVYNEQFF. The CDR3 nucleotides are TGTGCCAGCAGTTTAGGGAGAGTCTACAATGAGCAGTTCTTC.

This chain connects TRBV6-5 to TRBJ2-4; D is possibly TRBD1 (6 bases). This CDR3 has 15 residues. V dropped 4 bases and J dropped 6 bases, with 16 bases sitting between them. Looked up from germline, CDR1 is MNHEY and CDR2 is SVGAGI. DNA for the CDR3: TGTGCCAGCAGTTCACGGACAAGAGGGGGAAACATTCAGTACTTC. Encoded protein: CASSSRTRGGNIQYF.

This rearrangement joins TRBV25-1 to TRBJ1-1, with a possible D match to TRBD1 (5 bases). Trimming pared 6 bases from V and 4 bases from J, leaving 15 bases between. The CDR3 contains 14 residues. Germline-derived CDR1 and CDR2 are MGHDK and SYGVNS. The CDR3 DNA reads TGTGCCAGCAGAGGGGCCGGCCGGGGCACTGAAGCTTTCTTT. Its protein product is CASRGAGRGTEAFF.

The V call is TRBV15, the J call TRBJ2-5, with D possibly TRBD2 on 6 matching bases. The germline CDR1 and CDR2 sequences are LNHNV and YYDKDF (reference sequence). V shed 5 bases and J shed 5 bases, with 12 bases lying between them. CDR3 size: 13 residues. In DNA, the CDR3 is TGTGCCACCAGCTCCCGGGAGAGGGAGACCCAGTACTTC. Translating it yields CATSSRERETQYF.